This TCR beta chain was sequenced during a study of blood T cell repertoires in COVID-19 (dated by TCRdb to the early 2020s). Background for the entire study: Collaborator samples came from the United States, Italy and Spain and covered acute and convalescent phases of COVID-19. The material from the prospective study consisted of cDNA or gDNA derived from T cells, B-cell-depleted T cells, or PBMCs. The dataset comprised deeply sampled blood TCRbeta repertoires from subjects exposed to, actively infected with, or recovered from COVID-19. A freely available public database, intended as a resource for researchers studying the immune response to SARS-CoV-2, is where the repertoires were released. Samples came from the ongoing ImmuneRACE study (first 160 participants) plus 1,254 subjects from 6 global collaborators. A de-identified subject ID, COVID-19 status, age in years and sex were almost always included in the sample metadata. Where available, HLA class I and class II types were taken from metadata supplied by the sample provider and were not determined by assay-based typing.

The CDR1 and CDR2 encoded by the germline V gene are SGHTS and YDEGEE. From the cysteine up to the phenylalanine, the CDR3 has a length of 13 residues. Here the CDR3 DNA is all that survives: 39 bases in frame from base 1. V sheds 0 bases and J sheds 4 bases, leaving 7 bases between their ends. TCRbeta CDR3 regions were amplified from genomic DNA by means of the immunoSEQ Assay, a bias-controlled multiplex PCR. As for the authors' bioinformatics: The number of nucleated cells in each sample was estimated from the amplification of reference gene primers within the assay. To quantify the absolute abundance of each unique TCRbeta CDR3 rearrangement, sequence reads were collapsed and filtered. For each sample, productive Simpson clonality was calculated by taking the square root of Simpson's diversity index across productive rearrangements. TCRdb limited this immuneACCESS table to in-frame rearrangements with V and J called. A share of clones is missing; checked studies link under half to unresolved V genes, and the rest is unexplained. The V and J calls and clone size were taken over from that table, and D and trimming were inferred from the DNA. Counted in this sample were about 380,000 clones; 85% of them appeared once. Roughly 3.6% of the sample lies in the top ten.

The collaborating institutions used their own protocols to collect whole blood in K2EDTA tubes. Collaborator samples were shipped for TCRbeta analysis as frozen whole blood, isolated PBMCs, or DNA extracted from either sample type. Broad study findings and their caveats: The amount of clinical and demographic metadata varied by source and participant and was provided uncurated.

As concerns this clone: This receptor's antigen is unknown. The record has no base qualities; no much larger clone is one base away.

The sequence was obtained from a woman younger than 35 with acute or convalescent COVID-19. Sequenced sample: peripheral blood. The chain couples TRBV5-8 to TRBJ1-2; the D gene remains uncertain. CDR3 sequence: CASSLVGSYGYTF. The DNA sequence follows: TGTGCCAGCAGCTTGGTTGGCTCCTATGGCTACACCTTC.